At least ten counts were recorded for the clone carrying this TCR beta chain. The antigen remains undetermined. Via MiXCR, TCRdb re-called the PCR reads. The profile shows 20,000 to 25,000 clones, roughly 22% of them singletons. The CDR3 covers 18 residues. V was pared by 5 bases and J by 0 bases, with 8 bases of the junction left unmatched. Germline V gives CDR1 MDHEN, CDR2 SYDVKM. Until they underwent thyroid surgery, no patient had received any treatment. This specimen belongs to a study of metastatic and nonmetastatic thyroid tumors. Study information: Malignant and benign thyroid patients had repertoires compared in peripheral blood and tumor or nodule tissue. Findings and caveats of the study: Benign nodules were reported to have significantly lower TCR beta diversity than malignant thyroid tumors, in blood and tumor.

Sequencing was performed on blood. V usage is TRBV28 and J usage is TRBJ2-3; 13 bases are a match to TRBD2. The sequence derives from a female donor with papillary thyroid cancer or a benign thyroid nodule (not recorded which). Some clones in this sample may be carry-over from other donors' samples. CDR3 sequence: CASSPGLAGTSSTDTQYF. The CDR3 nucleotides are TGTGCCAGCAGTCCGGGACTAGCGGGAACCTCTAGCACAGATACGCAGTATTTT.